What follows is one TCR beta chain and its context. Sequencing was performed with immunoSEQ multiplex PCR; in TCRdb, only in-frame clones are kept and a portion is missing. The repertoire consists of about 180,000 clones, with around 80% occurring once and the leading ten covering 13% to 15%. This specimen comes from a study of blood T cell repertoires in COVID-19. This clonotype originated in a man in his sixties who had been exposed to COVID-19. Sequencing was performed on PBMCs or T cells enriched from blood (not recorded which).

In nucleotides, the CDR3 is TGTGCCAGCAGTCCAGGGTCGGAAACATGGAATGAAAAACTGTTTTTT. This translates into CASSPGSETWNEKLFF. The chain links TRBV28 to TRBJ1-4; possibly TRBD1 for D (5 bases). Per germline, CDR1 MDHEN and CDR2 SYDVKM. Trimming shortened V by 5 bases and J by 5 bases, and 18 bases separated the two germline ends. This CDR3 spans 16 amino acids.